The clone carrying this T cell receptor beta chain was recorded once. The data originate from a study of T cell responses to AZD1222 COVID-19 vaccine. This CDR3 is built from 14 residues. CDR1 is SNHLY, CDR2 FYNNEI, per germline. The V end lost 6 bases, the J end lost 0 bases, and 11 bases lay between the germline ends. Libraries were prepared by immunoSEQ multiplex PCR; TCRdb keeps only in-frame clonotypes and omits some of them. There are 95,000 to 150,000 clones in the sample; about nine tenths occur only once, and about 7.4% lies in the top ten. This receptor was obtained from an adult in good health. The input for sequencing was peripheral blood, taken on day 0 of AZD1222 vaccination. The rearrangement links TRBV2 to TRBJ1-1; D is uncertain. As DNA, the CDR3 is TGTGCCAGCAGGGTCCGGACGGTGAACACTGAAGCTTTCTTT. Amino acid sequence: CASRVRTVNTEAFF.